A selection of T cell receptor beta chains follows, all from one sample in a study of blood T cells in healthy people across ages. A single record per CDR3 protein comes from TCRdb applying MiXCR to the 5' RACE reads. The sample consists of more than 1,400,000 distinct CDR3 sequences, around two fifths of them appearing once. The sample was blood. Every receptor here comes from a woman between 18 and 30 years old in good health. Each CDR3 is given with its conserved first and last residue. Fields, in order: J gene, D gene, V gene, clone size, CDR3 protein, CDR3 DNA. The D gene is left open where the match is weak. Only some rows state a clone size, as once, few, many or a class for expanded clones.

TRBJ2-1 TRBD2 TRBV5-1 few CASTPDGGVEQFF TGCGCCAGCACACCTGACGGGGGGGTTGAGCAGTTCTTC
TRBJ1-2 TRBD1 TRBV10-3 few CAISETRDRGTF TGTGCCATCAGTGAGACCCGGGACAGGGGCACCTTC
TRBJ2-1 TRBD1 TRBV5-1 few CASSFGGTGDFNEQFF TGCGCCAGCAGCTTTGGCGGGACAGGGGATTTCAATGAGCAGTTCTTC
TRBJ2-7 TRBD1 TRBV28 - CASRGQGQPYEQYF TGTGCCAGCAGAGGACAGGGACAGCCTTACGAGCAGTACTTC
TRBJ1-2 - TRBV4-1 - CASSQDGSYGYTF TGCGCCAGCAGCCAAGATGGCAGCTATGGCTACACCTTC
TRBJ2-7 - TRBV4-2 - CASSQARRTAAYEQYF TGTGCCAGCAGCCAAGCTCGTCGGACAGCCGCCTACGAGCAGTACTTC
TRBJ2-2 TRBD1 TRBV3-1 - CASSQGTGINTGELFF TGTGCCAGCAGCCAAGGGACAGGGATAAACACCGGGGAGCTGTTTTTT
TRBJ2-3 - TRBV4-1 many CASSQDRVDTQYF TGCGCCAGCAGCCAAGATCGGGTAGATACGCAGTATTTT
TRBJ1-4 - TRBV30 - CAWSVGRVDEKLFF TGTGCCTGGAGTGTGGGCAGGGTGGATGAAAAACTGTTTTTT
TRBJ1-5 TRBD1 TRBV3-1 - CASSHTGDFVGLSQPRHF TGTGCCAGCAGCCATACAGGGGACTTCGTGGGCCTTAGTCAGCCCCGGCATTTT
TRBJ1-2 TRBD1 TRBV12-3/TRBV12-4 few CASSPTWTGQHGYTF TGTGCCAGCAGCCCCACCTGGACAGGGCAGCATGGCTACACCTTC
TRBJ2-7 - TRBV6-6 few CASTQRGVSYEQYF TGTGCCAGCACCCAACGGGGTGTCTCCTACGAGCAGTACTTC
TRBJ2-7 - TRBV7-9 few CASSQQGSYEQYF TGTGCCAGCAGCCAACAGGGTTCCTACGAGCAGTACTTC
TRBJ2-7 - TRBV20-1 - CSVPNRAVSSYNEQYF TGCAGTGTCCCAAATCGGGCTGTATCCTCCTACAATGAGCAGTACTTC
TRBJ1-5 - TRBV20-1 - CSARIPGYSNQPQHF TGCAGTGCTAGAATACCAGGCTATAGCAATCAGCCCCAGCATTTT
TRBJ2-7 TRBD2 TRBV10-3 - CAISGFEAGGPIQDEQYF TGTGCCATCAGTGGGTTCGAAGCGGGAGGGCCCATTCAAGACGAGCAGTACTTC
TRBJ2-1 TRBD2 TRBV6-1 few CASRGTSGGARNEQFF TGTGCCAGCAGAGGGACTAGCGGGGGGGCTAGGAATGAGCAGTTCTTC
TRBJ1-2 TRBD1 TRBV7-2 - CASSPDRAHTNYGYTF TGTGCCAGCAGCCCTGACAGGGCCCACACTAACTATGGCTACACCTTC
TRBJ2-3 - TRBV4-1 few CASSQDRAELSTDTQYF TGCGCCAGCAGCCAAGATCGAGCGGAGCTAAGCACAGATACGCAGTATTTT
TRBJ2-5 TRBD2 TRBV14 few CASSQDLRLAGVFKETQYF TGTGCCAGCAGCCAGGACCTACGTCTAGCGGGAGTTTTTAAAGAGACCCAGTACTTC
TRBJ1-3 - TRBV18 - CASSSSPVKGNTIYF TGTGCCAGCTCATCATCACCGGTAAAAGGAAACACCATATATTTT
TRBJ1-2 TRBD1 TRBV28 - CASSTGQGYYGYTF TGTGCCAGCAGTACCGGACAGGGGTACTATGGCTACACCTTC
TRBJ2-3 TRBD2 TRBV25-1 few CASSEFGGRAFGTQYF TGTGCCAGCAGTGAATTCGGCGGGAGGGCCTTTGGTACGCAGTATTTT
TRBJ1-6 TRBD1 TRBV20-1 - CSARDPSRGTGSPLHF TGCAGTGCTAGAGATCCGTCCAGGGGGACAGGTTCACCCCTCCACTTT
TRBJ2-1 - TRBV6-1 once CASSADQSSYNEQFF TGTGCCAGCAGCGCGGACCAGAGCTCCTACAATGAGCAGTTCTTC
TRBJ1-1 - TRBV25-1 - CASRGGWAEAFF TGTGCCAGCAGAGGGGGGTGGGCTGAAGCTTTCTTT
TRBJ2-3 - TRBV7-6 few CASSFSDGPTDTQYF TGTGCCAGCAGCTTTTCGGACGGCCCCACAGATACGCAGTATTTT
TRBJ2-7 TRBD2 TRBV5-1 - CACSSSGSYEQYF TGCGCCTGCAGCAGCAGCGGGAGCTACGAGCAGTACTTC
TRBJ2-3 - TRBV7-9 - CASSSSGIHKGATDTQYF TGTGCCAGCAGCTCATCCGGGATCCACAAGGGAGCCACAGATACGCAGTATTTT